A selection of T cell receptor beta chains follows, all from one sample in a study of blood T cells in healthy people across ages. MiXCR, run by TCRdb on the 5' RACE reads, gives a single entry per CDR3 protein. There are hundreds of thousands of distinct CDR3 sequences in the sample; around 45% occur only once, and approximately 32% lies in the top ten. Sequenced input: blood. Source of these receptors: a woman aged 55-70 years in good health. Each CDR3 is given with its conserved first and last residue. D genes are given only for firm matches. For some rows the clone size is stated as once, few or many, or as a class when expanded; others skip it.

NA	TRBV2	NA	TRBJ2-4	TGTGCCAGCGGTAGGCAAGGGAACATTCAGTACTTC	CASGRQGNIQYF
NA	TRBV7-7	few	TRBJ2-5	TGTGCTAGCAGCCAGCGGGTCCAAGAGACCCAGTACTTC	CASSQRVQETQYF
NA	TRBV27	NA	TRBJ2-1	TGTGCCAGCAGTTTATCGGTTAGCGGATCCTACAATGAGCAGTTCTTC	CASSLSVSGSYNEQFF
NA	TRBV25-1	NA	TRBJ2-5	TGTGCCACCGATACCTGGACCGGAGAGACCCAGTACTTC	CATDTWTGETQYF
TRBD1	TRBV3-1	NA	TRBJ1-1	TGTGCCAGCAGCCAAGATCTGTGGACAGGGGGCACTGAAGCTTTCTTT	CASSQDLWTGGTEAFF
TRBD2	TRBV20-1	NA	TRBJ2-1	TGCAGTGCTAGGGAACCGGGACTAGCGGGAGCCAAGAGCTCCTACAATGAGCAGTTCTTC	CSAREPGLAGAKSSYNEQFF
TRBD2	TRBV3-1	few	TRBJ2-1	TGTGCCAGCAGCCAAGCTAGCGGGGGCCACTACAATGAGCAGTTCTTC	CASSQASGGHYNEQFF
NA	TRBV14	few	TRBJ2-3	TGTGCCAGCAGCCAACAGGGAGATACGCAGTATTTT	CASSQQGDTQYF
NA	TRBV12-3/TRBV12-4	few	TRBJ1-1	TGTGCCAGCAGGCTCGGGGTGAACACTGAAGCTTTCTTT	CASRLGVNTEAFF
NA	TRBV7-2	few	TRBJ1-5	TGTGCCAGCAGCTTAGAGGGAGTGCCCAGTCAGCCCCAGCATTTT	CASSLEGVPSQPQHF
TRBD2	TRBV7-3	NA	TRBJ2-1	TGTGCCAGCAGCTCTAGCGGGAGGGGACTTAATGAGCAGTTCTTC	CASSSSGRGLNEQFF
NA	TRBV20-1	NA	TRBJ1-4	TGCAGTGCTAGAAGCGGTGCGGCTAATGAAAAACTGTTTTTT	CSARSGAANEKLFF
NA	TRBV2	few	TRBJ2-7	TGTGCCAGCAGTGAGACACAACGAACCTCCTACGAGCAGTACTTC	CASSETQRTSYEQYF
NA	TRBV19	NA	TRBJ1-1	TGTGCCAGTAGTATGTGGGGTGGCACTGAAGCTTTCTTT	CASSMWGGTEAFF
TRBD2	TRBV14	NA	TRBJ2-1	TGTGCCAGCAGCCGCAGACTAGCTGAGGAGCAGTTCTTC	CASSRRLAEEQFF
NA	TRBV4-2	NA	TRBJ1-6	TGTGCCAGCAGCCAAGAGCTCGGACCCAATTCACCCCTCCACTTT	CASSQELGPNSPLHF
NA	TRBV9	NA	TRBJ2-3	TGTGCCAGCAACTGGGGCTCTAGCACAGATGCGCAGTATTTT	CASNWGSSTDAQYF